Listed below are T cell receptor beta chains from one sample, sequenced in a study of blood T cells in healthy people across ages. One entry per CDR3 protein, called by TCRdb with MiXCR from the 5' RACE reads. The sample includes roughly 830,000 distinct CDR3 sequences, 55% to 65% seen only once; the top ten take 25% to 35%. What was sequenced was blood. All receptors come from a man between 25 and 39 years old in good health. The CDR3 runs from the conserved cysteine through the conserved F or W. A D gene is named only where the DNA matches it firmly. The size of a clone is reported for some rows only, either as once, few or many, or as a class for expanded clones.

abundance	v_gene	d_gene	j_gene	CDR3nt	CDR3aa
few	TRBV20-1	.	TRBJ2-2	TGCAGTGCTGTCACGTCCGGGGAGCTGTTTTTT	CSAVTSGELFF
once	TRBV28	.	TRBJ2-3	TGTGCCAGCAGTTCCCGGCAGGACCCAGATACGCAGTATTTT	CASSSRQDPDTQYF
few	TRBV7-9	TRBD2	TRBJ2-5	TGTGCCAGCAGCTACTGGACTAGCGGGGGCAGAGGCCAAGAGACCCAGTACTTC	CASSYWTSGGRGQETQYF
many	TRBV2	.	TRBJ2-3	TGTGCCAGCAGTGAAGTAACAGATACGCAGTATTTT	CASSEVTDTQYF
few	TRBV3-1	TRBD2	TRBJ2-3	TGTGCCAGCAGCCAAGATACCACTAGCGGCGCCACGCAGTATTTT	CASSQDTTSGATQYF
.	TRBV3-1	.	TRBJ2-2	TGTGCCAGCAGCCAAGATGGGGGGAGCGGCGGGGAGCTGTTTTTT	CASSQDGGSGGELFF
.	TRBV29-1	.	TRBJ1-4	TGCAGCGTGGTGGGCTCTGCAACTAATGAAAAACTGTTTTTT	CSVVGSATNEKLFF
once	TRBV6-5	.	TRBJ1-3	TGTGCCAGCAGTTTCCGAAACACCATATATTTT	CASSFRNTIYF
.	TRBV7-2	TRBD2	TRBJ2-3	TGTGCCAGCAGCGCCTCCGCCACTAGCGGGCGAGATACGCAGTATTTT	CASSASATSGRDTQYF
.	TRBV5-6	.	TRBJ2-1	TGTGCCAGCAGCGCGACAGGTTATAGTAAATCCTACAATGAGCAGTTCTTC	CASSATGYSKSYNEQFF
.	TRBV15	.	TRBJ1-1	TGTGCCACCAGCAGCCGACAGTCAAACACTGAAGCTTTCTTT	CATSSRQSNTEAFF
.	TRBV20-1	.	TRBJ2-3	TGCAGTGCCCTTAAGGACAAGACAGATACGCAGTATTTT	CSALKDKTDTQYF
.	TRBV6-5	TRBD1	TRBJ2-5	TGTGCCAGCAGCCATAGGGCCGGGACAGGGCAAGAGACCCAGTACTTC	CASSHRAGTGQETQYF
.	TRBV20-1	TRBD1	TRBJ1-6	TGCGGACAACAGGGGAATCGGTATAATTCACCCCTCCACTTT	CGQQGNRYNSPLHF
.	TRBV4-3	TRBD1	TRBJ1-2	TGCGCCAGCAGCCGGATCTCAGGGGGCCTTTCCCATGGCTACACCTTC	CASSRISGGLSHGYTF
.	TRBV29-1	.	TRBJ2-5	TGCGGCGTGGAGTTTGCGGTGGAGACCCAGTACTTC	CGVEFAVETQYF
few	TRBV6-6	TRBD1	TRBJ1-5	TGTGCCAGCACCCAGGGACAGGGGGCCCTCAATCAGCCCCAGCATTTT	CASTQGQGALNQPQHF
few	TRBV27	TRBD1	TRBJ1-2	TGTGCCAGCAGTTTAACCGTACAGGGGGCGCCTGGCTACACCTTC	CASSLTVQGAPGYTF
.	TRBV20-1	TRBD1	TRBJ2-1	TGCAGTGCTAGAGATGCTGGACAGGGGGGGTCATACAATGAGCAGTTCTTC	CSARDAGQGGSYNEQFF
.	TRBV9	.	TRBJ1-2	TGTGCCAGCAGCGTAGACGTGGAACAGTACTATGGCTACACCTTC	CASSVDVEQYYGYTF
few	TRBV6-5	TRBD2	TRBJ2-1	TGTGCCAGCAGCGCCGGGGGGGCCTACGAGCAGTTCTTC	CASSAGGAYEQFF
few	TRBV15	.	TRBJ2-6	TGTGCCACCAGCAGAGGAACAGTAGAGTACGTAACCCCCACTGGGGCCAACGTCCTGACTTTC	CATSRGTVEYVTPTGANVLTF
.	TRBV6-6	.	TRBJ2-1	TGTGCCAGCAGTGACGGGCCCAATGAGCAGTTCTTC	CASSDGPNEQFF
few	TRBV10-3	.	TRBJ2-7	TGTGCCATCAGTGGGGGGGCGGCACTTTCCTACGAGCAGTACTTC	CAISGGAALSYEQYF
.	TRBV6-1	TRBD1	TRBJ2-1	TGTGCCAGCAGGGCAGGGGGACCGGGCTACAATGAGCAGTTCTTC	CASRAGGPGYNEQFF
.	TRBV20-1	.	TRBJ2-3	TGCAGTGCTAGAGACCCGGGGGCCGACACAGATACGCAGTATTTT	CSARDPGADTDTQYF
.	TRBV20-1	.	TRBJ2-1	TGCAGTGCTAGAACCGGGGGAGGCAATGAGCAGTTCTTC	CSARTGGGNEQFF
.	TRBV28	.	TRBJ2-1	TGTGCCAGCAGCGGGCAGGGTGGCATAGTGGGCAATGAGCAGTTCTTC	CASSGQGGIVGNEQFF
.	TRBV20-1	TRBD1	TRBJ1-2	TGCAGTGCTAGAGGCGGGGGGACAGGGGCCAACTATGGCTACACCTTC	CSARGGGTGANYGYTF